This T cell receptor beta chain was observed in a study of T-cell memory formation after mild COVID-19. Findings and caveats of the study: There were some responding clones in pre-infection memory, which suggested that cross-reactive memory had joined. Specificity for SARS-CoV-2 was not confirmed among the second-wave clones peaking on day 37. Whereas later expanders leaned CD4+, clones contracting day 15 to 85 showed a balanced CD4/CD8 makeup. Contracting CD4+ clones were located mainly in CM and EM, and CD8+ clones in EMRA.

Trimming took 0 bases from V and 7 from J, leaving 9 bases between them. Germline assignment: CDR1 DFQATT and CDR2 SNEGSKA (reference sequence). The CDR3 extends over 13 amino acids. One entry per CDR3 protein, called by TCRdb with MiXCR from the 5' RACE reads. This sample has about 360,000 distinct CDR3 sequences, with about 15% found just once. As concerns this clonotype: Antigen: not known.

The sequence came from a man younger than 35 who had mild COVID-19 (a few samples of this study predate the infection). Cell type and time point are not known. The sequencing sample was made of PBMCs or a T cell subset sorted from them (not recorded which). The rearrangement joins TRBV20-1 to TRBJ2-2; D not certain. The CDR3 DNA follows: TGCAGTGCTAGAGATGGGTATGGCGGGGAGCTGTTTTTT. Translating it yields CSARDGYGGELFF.